This record concerns one TCR beta chain sequence. The record originates from a study of control samples from healthy donors and cancer patients. This CDR3 contains 15 residues. V was pared by 4 bases and J by 10 bases, with 7 bases of the junction left unmatched. Germline CDR1 and CDR2: SGHRS and YFSETQ. The data were produced by immunoSEQ multiplex PCR, yet TCRdb's version contains in-frame clones alone and is incomplete. The data show some 100,000 clones, roughly 87% seen once. The chain links TRBV5-1 to TRBJ2-2; 13 nucleotides agree with TRBD2. The receptor's source is a woman aged 45-59 years in good health. Input material: blood. The CDR3 spells CASSLWTSGGEELFF. CDR3 nucleotides: TGCGCCAGCAGCCTATGGACTAGCGGGGGCGAGGAGCTGTTTTTT.